These 24 T cell receptor beta chains came from one sample sequenced in a study of T-cell reconstitution after alpha-beta-depleted transplantation in children. Unique molecular identifiers were incorporated during preparation of the TCRbeta library. TCRdb ran MiXCR on the PCR reads and lists one entry per CDR3 protein. The sample contains about 540,000 distinct CDR3 sequences, approximately 20% of which appear only once. The specimen was PBMCs from the stem cell graft donor, collected from the stem cell graft. All receptors derive from a human donor who donated a stem cell graft to a child with acute lymphoblastic leukemia.

The V call is TRBV4-1, the J call TRBJ2-3; D gene ambiguous. V was clipped by 0 bases and J by 0 bases, with 7 bases between them. This CDR3 has 15 residues. The germline V gene has CDR1 MGHRA and CDR2 YSYEKL. CDR3 DNA sequence: TGCGCCAGCAGCCAAGAACACAGAAGCACAGATACGCAGTATTTT. This codes for CASSQEHRSTDTQYF.

There are a few counts of this clonotype. The genes are TRBV6-1 and TRBJ1-4; D call uncertain. The germline V gene encodes CDR1 MNHNS and CDR2 SASEGT. The CDR3 runs 15 residues. Trimming cost V 4 bases and J 8 bases, with 17 bases left between them. The DNA for the CDR3 is TGTGCCAGCAGTGGGTGGACCGGGGAATACGAAAAACTGTTTTTT. Translation: CASSGWTGEYEKLFF.

This clonotype was seen more than once but under ten times. The chain carries TRBV5-1 and TRBJ2-1; 7 nucleotides match TRBD2. The CDR3 sequence is 12 residues long. J gave up 6 bases and V 7 bases, and 4 bases lay outside the gene matches. In germline, CDR1 is SGHRS, CDR2 YFSETQ. Here the CDR3 reads CASASGVNEQFF. DNA of the CDR3: TGCGCCAGCGCTAGCGGAGTCAATGAGCAGTTCTTC.

This clonotype showed up just a few times. The chain recombines TRBV9 with TRBJ2-7, with D hard to call. V was pared by 3 bases and J by 3 bases, with 16 bases between. The CDR3 extends over 15 amino acids. Germline values: CDR1 SGDLS, CDR2 YYNGEE. CDR3 residues: CASSASPTADYEQYF. CDR3 bases: TGTGCCAGCAGCGCCTCACCCACTGCGGACTACGAGCAGTACTTC. The variable domain in full, with the rest retrieved from reference TRBV9 and TRBJ2-7, is DSGVTQTPKHLITATGQRVTLRCSPRSGDLSVYWYQQSLDQGLQFLIQYYNGEERAKGNILERFSAQQFPDLHSELNLSSLELGDSALYFCASSASPTADYEQYFGPGTRLTVT.

This clonotype was seen only a few times. The chain couples TRBV6-5 to TRBJ1-1; 9 nucleotides match TRBD1. Germline lookup yields CDR1 MNHEY and CDR2 SVGAGI. This CDR3 is 16 amino acids long. V trimming: 2 bases; J trimming: 1 base; junction bases outside the gene matches: 5. CDR3 nucleotide sequence: TGTGCCAGCAGTTACCCGCCGGGACAGGGGAACACTGAAGCTTTCTTT. Its protein product is CASSYPPGQGNTEAFF.

The rearrangement links TRBV29-1 to TRBJ1-1; TRBD1 is a possible D gene (5 bases). This CDR3 has 18 residues. Germline V gene sequence: CDR1 SQVTM, CDR2 ANQGSEA. Between the trimmed V and J ends, which lost 1 base and 3 bases, there was a span of 24 bases. The CDR3 DNA sequence: TGCAGCGTTGAAGGGGACGCTTTGTGGCGCGTATGGGACACTGAAGCTTTCTTT. Translated, it gives CSVEGDALWRVWDTEAFF.

The chain couples TRBV14 to TRBJ2-6; D is possibly TRBD1 or TRBD2 (5 bases each). This CDR3 contains 16 residues. The V gene's germline CDR1 is SGHDN and CDR2 FVKESK. Trimming left V 1 base short and J 2 bases short, with 9 bases between. Here the CDR3 DNA reads TGTGCCAGCAGCCAAGGGGGGACGGCTGGGGCCAACGTCCTGACTTTC. Protein: CASSQGGTAGANVLTF.

This clonotype was detected ten times or more. The V and J genes are TRBV29-1 and TRBJ2-7, with D possibly matching TRBD2 (5 bases). The V gene's germline CDR1 is SQVTM and CDR2 ANQGSEA. V was shortened by 0 bases and J by 7 bases, with 16 bases between the two germline ends. This CDR3 is built from 14 residues. CDR3 region: CSVEDTRGTGEQYF. CDR3 nucleotide sequence: TGCAGCGTTGAAGATACCCGGGGTACGGGGGAGCAGTACTTC.

The chain has TRBV6-1 and TRBJ2-7; 9 bases are shared with TRBD2. Germline loops: CDR1 MNHNS, CDR2 SASEGT. V dropped 5 bases and J dropped 2; count of bases not matched to a gene: 4. CDR3 length equals 14 residues. This CDR3 is CASSTASGTYEQYF. The CDR3 DNA sequence: TGTGCCAGCAGTACGGCTAGCGGGACCTACGAGCAGTACTTC.

The chain joins TRBV15 to TRBJ1-3; D not resolved. The CDR3 has 16 residues. Germline V CDR1 and CDR2: LNHNV, YYDKDF (reference sequence). Trimming removed 0 bases at V and 0 bases at J, with 9 bases between. The CDR3 DNA is TGTGCCACCAGCAGAGATGGACTTGACTCTGGAAACACCATATATTTT. It encodes CATSRDGLDSGNTIYF. Complete variable domain (other parts from reference TRBV15 and TRBJ1-3): DAMVIQNPRYQVTQFGKPVTLSCSQTLNHNVMYWYQQKSSQAPKLLFHYYDKDFNNEADTPDNFQSRRPNTSFCFLDIRSPGLGDTAMYLCATSRDGLDSGNTIYFGEGSWLTVV.

The chain combines TRBV30 with TRBJ1-1; TRBD1 matches at 11 bases. CDR3 length equals 12 residues. The junction had 0 bases not matched to a gene; V was cut back by 5 bases and J by 4 bases. Germline CDR1 GTSNPN, CDR2 SVGIG (reference sequence). The CDR3 coding sequence is TGTGCCTGGGGGACAGGGGGCACTGAAGCTTTCTTT. Protein product: CAWGTGGTEAFF.

The CDR3 is CASSLGVGNNYGYTF. The CDR3 nucleotides read TGTGCCAGCAGCTTGGGGGTCGGAAATAACTATGGCTACACCTTC. This chain links TRBV5-6 with TRBJ1-2, with D unresolved. V lost 0 bases, J lost 1 base, and 10 bases lay in between. Germline V CDR1 and CDR2: SGHDT, YYEEEE. The CDR3 covers 15 residues.

This clonotype turned up a few times. V and J are TRBV9 and TRBJ1-2, with TRBD1 as a possible D gene (6 bases). The CDR3 has 14 residues. Trimming cost V 4 bases and J 4 bases, with 14 bases left between them. In germline, CDR1 is SGDLS, CDR2 YYNGEE. The CDR3 reads CASSLNRARYGYTF. As DNA, the CDR3 is TGTGCCAGCAGCCTGAACAGGGCCCGCTATGGCTACACCTTC.

This clonotype was recorded at least ten times. The gene calls are TRBV24-1 and TRBJ2-1; 10 bases align to TRBD1. CDR3 length: 17 amino acids. The V and J ends lost 5 bases and 5 bases, in that order; junction bases with no gene match: 11. CDR1 and CDR2 (germline): KGHDR, SFDVKD. The CDR3 sequence is CATSARDRGLIDNEQFF. DNA of the CDR3: TGTGCCACCAGTGCCCGTGACAGGGGGCTAATCGACAATGAGCAGTTCTTC.

The gene calls are TRBV20-1 and TRBJ2-5; 8 nucleotides match TRBD2. V shed 7 bases and J 2 bases; nucleotides not matched to a gene: 6. The germline gives CDR1 DFQATT, CDR2 SNEGSKA (reference sequence). The CDR3 extends over 13 amino acids. As DNA, the CDR3 is TGCAGTGAGGAGCGGGAGTGGCAAGAGACCCAGTACTTC. It specifies CSEEREWQETQYF.

This clonotype appeared a few times. The V gene is TRBV10-3, the J gene TRBJ2-7; 9 nucleotides agree with TRBD2. With 1 base clipped from V and 6 bases from J, the junction kept 4 bases outside the gene matches. CDR1 and CDR2 from the germline V gene are ENHRY and SYGVKD. The CDR3 runs to 14 residues. The CDR3 region is CAISEYGGRGEQYF. The CDR3 DNA follows: TGTGCCATCAGTGAGTACGGCGGGAGGGGCGAGCAGTACTTC.

The chain is built from TRBV20-1 and TRBJ2-3; D ambiguous. This CDR3 comprises 17 residues. V was clipped by 3 bases and J by 4 bases, with 23 bases between them. The V gene's germline CDR1 is DFQATT and CDR2 SNEGSKA (reference sequence). The CDR3 sequence is CSARERSRLSTPDTQYF. The CDR3 DNA sequence: TGCAGTGCTAGGGAGAGGTCCCGTCTGTCGACTCCAGATACGCAGTATTTT.

The J gene is TRBJ2-2, the V gene TRBV20-1, with 7 bases identical to TRBD2. Germline lookup yields CDR1 DFQATT and CDR2 SNEGSKA (reference sequence). Trimming removed 1 base from V and 0 bases from J; junction bases left unmatched: 2. The CDR3 has 15 amino acids. For the CDR3, the DNA is TGCAGTGCTAGAGGGGGGACTACGAACACCGGGGAGCTGTTTTTT. Its translation is CSARGGTTNTGELFF.

A note on this clonotype: A much larger clone sits a single nucleotide away, making a read error possible. The chain employs TRBV20-1 and TRBJ2-5; tentatively, D is TRBD2 (5 bases). Germline V gene data show CDR1 as DFQATT and CDR2 as SNEGSKA (reference sequence). V lost 3 bases and J lost 7, with 15 bases in between. The CDR3 is 13 residues long. CDR3 bases: TGCAGTGCTAGGGTCGGGATTAAAGCGACCCAGTACTTC. This encodes CSARVGIKATQYF.

This clonotype was seen a handful of times. This chain joins TRBV27 and TRBJ2-7; TRBD1 aligns across 8 bases. The CDR3 runs 15 residues. CDR1 is MNHEY, CDR2 SMNVEV, per germline (reference sequence). After removal of 6 bases from V and 4 bases from J, the junction contained 11 bases not matched to a gene. The CDR3 sequence is CASSRRTGSVYEQYF. CDR3 nucleotide sequence: TGTGCCAGCAGCCGTCGGACAGGGAGTGTGTACGAGCAGTACTTC.

This sequence joins TRBV5-6 and TRBJ1-1; perhaps TRBD1 as D (6 bases). V was pared by 2 bases and J by 6 bases, with 17 bases between. CDR3 size: 15 residues. CDR1 and CDR2 (germline): SGHDT, YYEEEE. CDR3 coding DNA: TGTGCCAGCAGCTTATATGAAGGGGGGTGGGCTGAAGCTTTCTTT. Amino acid sequence: CASSLYEGGWAEAFF. The full variable domain, in which reference TRBV5-6 and TRBJ1-1 provide the parts outside the CDR3, is DAGVTQSPTHLIKTRGQQVTLRCSPKSGHDTVSWYQQALGQGPQFIFQYYEEEERQRGNFPDRFSGHQFPNYSSELNVNALLLGDSALYLCASSLYEGGWAEAFFGQGTRLTVV.

The sample holds a few counts of this clonotype. This chain uses TRBV5-1 with TRBJ2-5; the D is unclear. From germline, CDR1 is SGHRS and CDR2 YFSETQ. There are 15 residues in the CDR3. The germline V and J ends were trimmed by 4 bases and 2 bases, with 15 bases remaining between them. The CDR3 loop reads CASSSLDDGQETQYF. CDR3 DNA sequence: TGCGCCAGCAGCAGCTTGGACGACGGTCAAGAGACCCAGTACTTC.

In its sample, this clonotype was seen a few times. This chain connects TRBV20-1 to TRBJ1-5, with D tentatively TRBD1 (6 bases). V lost 0 bases to trimming and J lost 4 bases, with 13 bases between them. The germline CDR1 and CDR2 sequences are DFQATT and SNEGSKA (reference sequence). The CDR3 loop spans 15 amino acids. DNA of the CDR3: TGCAGTGCTAGAGATACAGGGAAGATTAATCAGCCCCAGCATTTT. It specifies CSARDTGKINQPQHF.

The table lists this clonotype with a few counts. The rearrangement links TRBV20-1 to TRBJ2-7; D is unclear. The CDR3 covers 12 residues. V was trimmed by 5 bases and J by 3 bases, leaving 11 bases between them. CDR1 and CDR2 from the germline V gene are DFQATT and SNEGSKA (reference sequence). The CDR3 protein is CSAQNPSYEQYF. CDR3 sequence (DNA): TGCAGTGCTCAAAACCCCAGCTACGAGCAGTACTTC.